A selection of T cell receptor beta chains follows, all from one sample in a study of CD8 T cells in ankylosing spondylitis. TCRdb re-called the 5' RACE reads through MiXCR, storing one row per CDR3 protein. The table has approximately 440,000 distinct CDR3 sequences, 17% seen once. The material sequenced was blood, either unsorted or a sorted T cell fraction (not recorded which). The receptors stem from a male donor with ankylosing spondylitis. Each CDR3 is given with its conserved first and last residue. The D gene is left open where the match is weak. Only some rows state a clone size, as once, few, many or a class for expanded clones.

-	TRBD1	TRBJ2-1	TRBV6-1	TGTGCCAGCAGTGATGACAGGGGTATGTACAATGAGCAGTTCTTC	CASSDDRGMYNEQFF
-	-	TRBJ2-3	TRBV11-2	TGTGCCAGCAGCTTGCTATTAGTGGGCTACTTAGCAGATACGCAGTATTTT	CASSLLLVGYLADTQYF
-	TRBD1	TRBJ1-2	TRBV24-1	TGTGCCACCAGCCGACAGGGGGACTCCCATGGCTACACCTTC	CATSRQGDSHGYTF
-	-	TRBJ1-2	TRBV6-6	TGTGCCAGCAGTTACAGGGGGAATGGCTACACCTTC	CASSYRGNGYTF
-	-	TRBJ2-1	TRBV7-9	TGTGCCAGCAGCCTTCGCCGGGGCGATGAGCAGTTCTTC	CASSLRRGDEQFF
-	-	TRBJ2-2	TRBV20-1	TGCAGTGCTAGAGATCTGCGGGGCCCCGCGAACACCGGGGAGCTGTTTTTT	CSARDLRGPANTGELFF
few	-	TRBJ2-1	TRBV28	TGTGCCAGCAGTTTCCCTAGGACTGGATACAATGAGCAGTTCTTC	CASSFPRTGYNEQFF
-	-	TRBJ1-1	TRBV2	TGTGCCAGCAGTGCGCAGGGTTACACTGAAGCTTTCTTT	CASSAQGYTEAFF
-	-	TRBJ2-3	TRBV9	TGTGCCAGCAGCCCGGGGGGAAGGGGGCGCGGCACAGATACGCAGTATTTT	CASSPGGRGRGTDTQYF
-	TRBD1	TRBJ2-2	TRBV5-1	TGCGCCAGCAGTTACACAGGGGACACCGGGGAGCTGTTTTTT	CASSYTGDTGELFF
-	TRBD1	TRBJ1-1	TRBV7-9	TGTGCCAGCATCACAGGGGCGGGGACTGAAGCTTTCTTT	CASITGAGTEAFF
few	-	TRBJ2-5	TRBV20-1	TGCAGTGCTAGAGAGTCCTCGGGGAGGGAGACCCAGTACTTC	CSARESSGRETQYF
-	TRBD1	TRBJ1-2	TRBV20-1	TGCAGTGCACATCCGGGACAGGAGTTCTATGGCTACACCTTC	CSAHPGQEFYGYTF
few	TRBD1	TRBJ1-4	TRBV29-1	TGCAGCGTTGGAATGCGGACAGGGGGCTCGGCTAATGAAAAACTGTTTTTT	CSVGMRTGGSANEKLFF
-	-	TRBJ2-1	TRBV20-1	TGCAGTGCTAGCTCTCCCAACGAGCAGTTCTTC	CSASSPNEQFF
many	-	TRBJ1-2	TRBV6-1	TGTGCCAGCGGCCAAGGACAGCTTAACTATGGCTACACCTTC	CASGQGQLNYGYTF
few	-	TRBJ2-3	TRBV4-1	TGCGCCAGCAGCCAAGTGGGGCGGGGCCGCGGGCCAGATACGCAGTATTTT	CASSQVGRGRGPDTQYF